The next 5 T cell receptor beta chains were all read from a single sample in a study of blood T cell repertoires in COVID-19. Generated by immunoSEQ multiplex PCR, the TCRdb table keeps only in-frame clones and is missing some. Altogether 200,000 to 250,000 clones are present, about 85% being singletons, with the ten largest covering around 3%. Sample: peripheral blood. These receptor sequences come from a man in his fifties or sixties who had recovered from COVID-19.

This clone has only one observation. The chain employs TRBV3-1 (or the pseudogene TRBV3-2) and TRBJ1-2, with a tentative D call TRBD1 (5 bases). V was pared by 3 bases and J by 4 bases, with 6 bases between. CDR1 and CDR2 from the germline V gene are LGHDT and YNNKEL (reference sequence). The CDR3 runs 12 residues. The CDR3 here is CASSHRAYGYTF. The CDR3, as DNA: TGTGCCAGCAGCCACAGGGCCTATGGCTACACCTTC.

V is TRBV28 and J is TRBJ2-7, with D perhaps matching TRBD2 (6 bases). V was shortened by 3 bases and J by 3 bases, with 12 bases between the two germline ends. This CDR3 comprises 14 residues. From germline, CDR1 is MDHEN and CDR2 SYDVKM. CDR3 loop: CASSLGGTHYEQYF. The CDR3 coding sequence is TGTGCCAGCAGTTTGGGGGGAACCCACTACGAGCAGTACTTC.

The rearrangement joins TRBV7-8 to TRBJ2-2, with D perhaps TRBD2 (6 bases). V lost 2 bases and J lost 7, with 29 bases in between. Per germline, CDR1 SGHVS and CDR2 FQNEAQ. There are 20 residues in the CDR3. Written as DNA, the CDR3 is TGTGCCAGCAGCTTACGGCAGGGCGGGTGGACCGATTCCGGGAGCGGGGAGCTGTTTTTT. Amino acids: CASSLRQGGWTDSGSGELFF.

The chain employs TRBV28 and TRBJ1-1; tentatively, D is TRBD1 (5 bases). CDR1 is MDHEN, CDR2 SYDVKM, per germline. V was cut by 2 bases and J by 1 base, with 8 bases left in between. The CDR3 is 14 residues long. CDR3 loop: CASSLIDRNTEAFF. The CDR3 coding sequence is TGTGCCAGCAGTTTAATAGACAGGAACACTGAAGCTTTCTTT.

There are a few counts of this clone. The CDR3 here is CSVMTSGSYEQYF. The CDR3 coding sequence is TGCAGCGTTATGACTAGCGGGAGTTACGAGCAGTACTTC. The rearrangement uses TRBV29-1 and TRBJ2-7, with 12 bases identical to TRBD2. With 5 bases clipped from V and 4 bases from J, the junction kept 3 bases outside the gene matches. There are 13 residues in the CDR3. Germline-derived CDR1 and CDR2 are SQVTM and ANQGSEA.